The TCR beta chain under discussion was sequenced for a study of Ad26.COV2.S vaccination and SARS-CoV-2 variants. Background on the study: Ad26.COV2.S shots went into the muscle once or twice, 56 days apart.

Treatment: some 19 received Ad26.COV2.S at low or high dose, single or two shots; roughly 5 received placebo; per-sample allocation not given. Day 63 following the first vaccine or placebo injection was when the samples were taken. Sequenced by immunoSEQ multiplex PCR; TCRdb stores in-frame clones only, minus some. The sample yields some 390,000 clones, approximately 91% seen once. V dropped 4 bases and J dropped 1; count of bases not matched to a gene: 10. The CDR3 has 16 residues. Germline CDR1 LGHNA, CDR2 YNFKEQ. The sequence was collected from a person between 18 and 65 years old who received the Ad26.COV2.S COVID-19 vaccine or a placebo. The chain uses TRBV4-2 and TRBJ2-7; TRBD2 matches 7 bases. Specimen: peripheral blood, collected in a trial of Ad26.COV2.S vaccine versus placebo. CDR3 amino acids: CASSPLRGGGSYEQYF. The CDR3 DNA sequence: TGTGCCAGCAGCCCCCTCCGCGGGGGTGGATCCTACGAGCAGTACTTC.